The entry below gives a single T cell receptor (beta chain) sequence along with its context. Method: immunoSEQ multiplex PCR; TCRdb's copy keeps in-frame clones and lacks some. The sample carries more than 13,000 clones, about nine tenths recorded once. Time point: week 3, after first cycle of checkpoint inhibitor. At 12 weeks after first infusion, RECIST 1.1 defined response for most patients. The germline V and J ends were trimmed by 4 bases and 0 bases, with 16 bases remaining between them. Germline values: CDR1 SNHLY, CDR2 FYNNEI. CDR3 length equals 16 residues. The data were taken from a study of blood T cell dynamics during melanoma immunotherapy.

This TCR derives from a human donor with melanoma. Sequenced material: blood, taken from a patient treated with checkpoint blockade. This rearrangement joins TRBV2 to TRBJ2-7; no definite D call. CDR3 amino acids: CASSAPLAVTSYEQYF. As DNA, the CDR3 is TGTGCCAGCAGTGCCCCGCTGGCAGTTACCTCCTACGAGCAGTACTTC.